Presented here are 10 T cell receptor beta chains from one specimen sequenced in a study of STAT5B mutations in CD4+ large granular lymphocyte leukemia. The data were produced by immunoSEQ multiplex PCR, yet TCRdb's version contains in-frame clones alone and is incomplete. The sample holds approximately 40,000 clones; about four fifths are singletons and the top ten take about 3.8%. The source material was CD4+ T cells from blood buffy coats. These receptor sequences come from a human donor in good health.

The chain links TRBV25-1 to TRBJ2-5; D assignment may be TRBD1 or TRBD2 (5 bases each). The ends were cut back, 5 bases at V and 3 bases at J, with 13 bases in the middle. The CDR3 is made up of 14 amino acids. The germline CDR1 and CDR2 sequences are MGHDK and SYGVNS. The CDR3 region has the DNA TGTGCCAGCAGTAGAATGGGGGACGAAGAGACCCAGTACTTC. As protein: CASSRMGDEETQYF.

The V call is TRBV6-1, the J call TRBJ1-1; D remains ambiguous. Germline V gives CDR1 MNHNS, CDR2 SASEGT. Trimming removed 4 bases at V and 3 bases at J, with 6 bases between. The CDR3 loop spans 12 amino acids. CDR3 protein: CASSAHYTEAFF. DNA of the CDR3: TGTGCCAGCAGTGCACATTACACTGAAGCTTTCTTT.

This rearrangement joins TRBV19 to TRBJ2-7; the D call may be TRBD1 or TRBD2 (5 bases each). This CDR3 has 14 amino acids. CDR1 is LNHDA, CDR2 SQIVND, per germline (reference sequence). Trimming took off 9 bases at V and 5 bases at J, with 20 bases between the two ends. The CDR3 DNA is TGTGCCAGCGAGCCCGGGACCGCCAGGAACGAGCAGTACTTC. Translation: CASEPGTARNEQYF. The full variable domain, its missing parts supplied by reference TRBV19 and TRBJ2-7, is DGGITQSPKYLFRKEGQNVTLSCEQNLNHDAMYWYRQDPGQGLRLIYYSQIVNDFQKGDIAEGYSVSREKKESFPLTVTSAQKNPTAFYLCASEPGTARNEQYFGPGTRLTVT.

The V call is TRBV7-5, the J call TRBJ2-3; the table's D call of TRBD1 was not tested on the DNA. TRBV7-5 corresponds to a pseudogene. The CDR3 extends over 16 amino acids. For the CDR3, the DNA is TGTGCCAGAAGCTCTGAAGGACAGGGGTATGCAGATACGCAGTATTTT. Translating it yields CARSSEGQGYADTQYF.

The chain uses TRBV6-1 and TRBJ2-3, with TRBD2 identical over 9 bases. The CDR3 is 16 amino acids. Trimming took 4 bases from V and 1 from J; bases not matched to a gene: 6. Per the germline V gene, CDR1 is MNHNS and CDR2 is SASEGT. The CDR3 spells CASSGGGGAGTDTQYF. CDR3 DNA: TGTGCCAGCAGTGGTGGCGGGGGGGCCGGCACAGATACGCAGTATTTT.

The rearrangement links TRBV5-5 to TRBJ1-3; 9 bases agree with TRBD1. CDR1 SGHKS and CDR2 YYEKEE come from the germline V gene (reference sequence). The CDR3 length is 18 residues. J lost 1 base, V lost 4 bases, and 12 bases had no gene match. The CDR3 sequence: CASSPTGTGTGSGNTIYF. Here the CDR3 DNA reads TGTGCCAGCAGCCCGACCGGGACAGGGACGGGATCTGGAAACACCATATATTTT.

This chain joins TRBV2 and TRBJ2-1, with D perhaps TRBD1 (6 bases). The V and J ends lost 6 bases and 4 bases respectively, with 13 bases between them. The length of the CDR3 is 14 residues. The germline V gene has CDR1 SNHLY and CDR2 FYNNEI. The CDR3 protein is CASSTGQYYNEQFF. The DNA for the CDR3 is TGTGCCAGCAGCACCGGACAGTATTACAATGAGCAGTTCTTC. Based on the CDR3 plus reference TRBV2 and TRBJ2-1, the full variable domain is EPEVTQTPSHQVTQMGQEVILRCVPISNHLYFYWYRQILGQKVEFLVSFYNNEISEKSEIFDDQFSVERPDGSNFTLKIRSTKLEDSAMYFCASSTGQYYNEQFFGPGTRLTVL.

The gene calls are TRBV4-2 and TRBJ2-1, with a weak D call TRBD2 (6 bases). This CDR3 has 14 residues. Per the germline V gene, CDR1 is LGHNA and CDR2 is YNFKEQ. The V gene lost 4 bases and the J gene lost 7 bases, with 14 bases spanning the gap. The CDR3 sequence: CASSPEPEGNEQFF. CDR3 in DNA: TGTGCCAGCAGCCCTGAACCGGAGGGGAATGAGCAGTTCTTC.

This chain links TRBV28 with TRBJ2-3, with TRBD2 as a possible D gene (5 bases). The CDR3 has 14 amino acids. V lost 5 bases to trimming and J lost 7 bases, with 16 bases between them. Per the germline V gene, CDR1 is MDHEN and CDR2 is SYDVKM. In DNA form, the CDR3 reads TGTGCCAGCAGTACTCACGGAGGCAGTAATACGCAGTATTTT. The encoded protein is CASSTHGGSNTQYF.

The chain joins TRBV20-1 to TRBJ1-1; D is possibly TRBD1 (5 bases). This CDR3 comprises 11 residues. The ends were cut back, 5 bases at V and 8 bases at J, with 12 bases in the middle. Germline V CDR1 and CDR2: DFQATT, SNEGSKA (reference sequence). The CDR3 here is CSALGQTEAFF. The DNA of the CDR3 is TGCAGTGCTTTAGGACAAACCGAAGCTTTCTTT.